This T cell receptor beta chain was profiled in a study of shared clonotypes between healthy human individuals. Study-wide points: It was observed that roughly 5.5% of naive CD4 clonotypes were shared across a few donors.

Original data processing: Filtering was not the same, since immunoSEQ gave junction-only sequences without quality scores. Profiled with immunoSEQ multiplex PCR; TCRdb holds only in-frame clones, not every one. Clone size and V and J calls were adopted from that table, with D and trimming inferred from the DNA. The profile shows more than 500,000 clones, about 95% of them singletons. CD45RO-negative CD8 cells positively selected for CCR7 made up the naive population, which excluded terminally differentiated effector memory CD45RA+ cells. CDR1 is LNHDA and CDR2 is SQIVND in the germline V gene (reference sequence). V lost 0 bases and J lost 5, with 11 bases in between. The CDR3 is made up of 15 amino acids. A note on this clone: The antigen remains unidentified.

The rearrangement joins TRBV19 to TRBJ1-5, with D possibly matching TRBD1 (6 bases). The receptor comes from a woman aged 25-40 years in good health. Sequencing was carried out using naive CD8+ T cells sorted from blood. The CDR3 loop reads CASSIDIRGDQPQHF. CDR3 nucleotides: TGTGCCAGTAGTATAGATATTAGGGGGGATCAGCCCCAGCATTTT.